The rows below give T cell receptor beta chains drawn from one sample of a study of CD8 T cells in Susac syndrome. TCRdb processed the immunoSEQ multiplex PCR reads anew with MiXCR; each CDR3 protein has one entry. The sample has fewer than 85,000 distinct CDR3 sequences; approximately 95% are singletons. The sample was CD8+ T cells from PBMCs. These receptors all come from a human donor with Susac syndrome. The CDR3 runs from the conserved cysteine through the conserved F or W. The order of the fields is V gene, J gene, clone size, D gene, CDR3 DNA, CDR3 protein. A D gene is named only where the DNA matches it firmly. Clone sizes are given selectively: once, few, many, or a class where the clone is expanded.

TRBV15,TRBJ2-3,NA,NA,TGTGCCACCAGCAGAGATTCGCAGGGTTGGACAGATACGCAGTATTTT,CATSRDSQGWTDTQYF
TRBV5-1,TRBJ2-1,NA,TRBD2,TGCGCCAGCAGCGACCAGTCCTTAGGACTAGCGGGCACCTACAATGAGCAGTTCTTC,CASSDQSLGLAGTYNEQFF
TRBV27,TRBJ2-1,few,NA,TGTGCCAGCAGTCCCGGACCGAACAATGAGCAGTTCTTC,CASSPGPNNEQFF
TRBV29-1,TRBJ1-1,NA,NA,TGCAGCGCCGACAGCACTGAAGCTTTCTTT,CSADSTEAFF
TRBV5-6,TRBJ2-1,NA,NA,TGTGCCAGCGCAACGGAGGACAATGAGCAGTTCTTC,CASATEDNEQFF
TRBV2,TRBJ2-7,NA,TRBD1,TGTGCCAGCAGGGCGACAGGGGATCCCTACGAGCAGTACTTC,CASRATGDPYEQYF
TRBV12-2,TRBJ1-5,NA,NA,TGTGCAAGTCATCGTCAGCCCCAGCATTTT,CASHRQPQHF
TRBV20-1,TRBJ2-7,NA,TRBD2,TGCAGTGCTAGAGATATAGCGGGAGCCTCCTACGAGCAGTACTTC,CSARDIAGASYEQYF
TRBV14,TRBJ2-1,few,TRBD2,TGTGCCAGCAGCCAATGGACTAGCGGCTACAATGAGCAGTTCTTC,CASSQWTSGYNEQFF
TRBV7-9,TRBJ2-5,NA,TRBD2,TGTGCCAGCAGCTTACCGTTCCAAGCGGGAGATGGGGAGACCCAGTACTTC,CASSLPFQAGDGETQYF
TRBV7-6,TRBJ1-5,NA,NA,TGTGCCAGCGGGGACGGTAGCAATCAGCCCCAGCATTTT,CASGDGSNQPQHF
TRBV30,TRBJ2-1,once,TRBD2,TGTGCCGGGACTGCGGGGGGGGTAGGGAATGAGCAGTTCTTC,CAGTAGGVGNEQFF
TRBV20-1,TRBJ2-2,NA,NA,TGCAGTGCTTGGACCTTGGGGGGGGAGCTGTTTTTT,CSAWTLGGELFF
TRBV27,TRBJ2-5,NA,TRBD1,TGTGCCAGCGTTCAGGACAGGGCCCAAGAGACCCAGTACTTC,CASVQDRAQETQYF
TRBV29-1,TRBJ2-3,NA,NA,TGCAGCGTTGAAGACAATGATACGCAGTATTTT,CSVEDNDTQYF
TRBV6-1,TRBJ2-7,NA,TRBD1,TGTGCCAGCAGCGCTACCACAGGGGGCTCCTACGAGCAGTACTTC,CASSATTGGSYEQYF
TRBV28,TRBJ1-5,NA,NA,TGTGCCAGCAGTGTAGGGGACTTTGGGCCCCAGCATTTT,CASSVGDFGPQHF
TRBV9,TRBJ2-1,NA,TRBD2,TGTGCCAGCGGAGATCGGACTAGCGGGAGCGATGAGCAGTTCTTC,CASGDRTSGSDEQFF
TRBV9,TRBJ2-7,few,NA,TGTGCCAGCAGCGTAGATCAGGGTAGCTCCTACGAGCAGTACTTC,CASSVDQGSSYEQYF
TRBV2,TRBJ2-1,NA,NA,TGTGCCAGCAGTGATTTCAGGTCGGGCACCTACAATGAGCAGTTCTTC,CASSDFRSGTYNEQFF
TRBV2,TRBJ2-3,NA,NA,TGTGCCAGCGACAGTTCTATTCCCACAGATACGCAGTATTTT,CASDSSIPTDTQYF
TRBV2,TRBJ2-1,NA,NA,TGTGCCAGCAGTGAAGCCGACGGGTACAATGAGCAGTTCTTC,CASSEADGYNEQFF
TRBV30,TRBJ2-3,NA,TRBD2,TGTGGATGCGGGGGACGGGCCGGGGGCACAGATACGCAGTATTTT,CGCGGRAGGTDTQYF
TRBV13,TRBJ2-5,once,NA,TGTGCCAGCAGCTTAGGTCGCTTAAGAGTCGCCCAAGAGACCCAGTACTTC,CASSLGRLRVAQETQYF
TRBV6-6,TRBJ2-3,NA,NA,TGTGCCAGCAGTTACGTCGCGGGACTCCCCACAGATACGCAGTATTTT,CASSYVAGLPTDTQYF
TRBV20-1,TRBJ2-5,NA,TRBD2,TGCAGTGCCAGACTAGCGGGAGAGACCCAGTACTTC,CSARLAGETQYF
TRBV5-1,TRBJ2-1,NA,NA,TGCGCCAGCAGCTTGGCCGTTACGGGACCCCCCAATGAGCAGTTCTTC,CASSLAVTGPPNEQFF
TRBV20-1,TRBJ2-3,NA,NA,TGCAGTGCACCCGGGACAACGGGAGTTGCATACACAGATACGCAGTATTTT,CSAPGTTGVAYTDTQYF